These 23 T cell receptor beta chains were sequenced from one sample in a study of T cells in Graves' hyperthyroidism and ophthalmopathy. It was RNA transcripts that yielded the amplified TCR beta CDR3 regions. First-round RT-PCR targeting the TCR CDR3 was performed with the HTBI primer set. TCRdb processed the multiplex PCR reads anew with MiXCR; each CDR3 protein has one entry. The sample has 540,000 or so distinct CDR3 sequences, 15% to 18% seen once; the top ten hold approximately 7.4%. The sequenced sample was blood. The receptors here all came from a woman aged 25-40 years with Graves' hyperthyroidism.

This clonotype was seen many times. CDR3 residues: CASTNPGRAAFF. CDR3 DNA sequence: TGTGCCAGCACCAATCCGGGGCGTGCAGCTTTCTTT. The chain employs TRBV12-3 or TRBV12-4 and TRBJ1-1, with D perhaps matching TRBD1 (5 bases). With 7 bases removed from V and 10 bases from J, the gap between germline ends came to 16 bases. CDR3 length equals 12 residues.

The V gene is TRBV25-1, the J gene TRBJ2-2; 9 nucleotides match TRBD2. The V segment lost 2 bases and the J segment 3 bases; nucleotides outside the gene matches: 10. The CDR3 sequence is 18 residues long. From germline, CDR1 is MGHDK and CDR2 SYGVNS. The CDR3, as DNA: TGTGCCAGCAGTGAAGCACTAGCGGGCCCACCCCACACCGGGGAGCTGTTTTTT. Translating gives CASSEALAGPPHTGELFF.

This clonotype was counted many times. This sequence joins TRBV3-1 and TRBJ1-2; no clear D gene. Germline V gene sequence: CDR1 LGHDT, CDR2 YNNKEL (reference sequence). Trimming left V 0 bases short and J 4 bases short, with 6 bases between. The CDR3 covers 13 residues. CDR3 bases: TGTGCCAGCAGCCAAGACGGACCCTATGGCTACACCTTC. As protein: CASSQDGPYGYTF.

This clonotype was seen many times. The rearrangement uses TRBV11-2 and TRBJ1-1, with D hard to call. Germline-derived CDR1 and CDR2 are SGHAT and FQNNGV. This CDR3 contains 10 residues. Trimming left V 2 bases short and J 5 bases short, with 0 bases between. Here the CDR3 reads CASSLTEAFF. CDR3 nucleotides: TGTGCCAGCAGCTTAACTGAAGCTTTCTTT.

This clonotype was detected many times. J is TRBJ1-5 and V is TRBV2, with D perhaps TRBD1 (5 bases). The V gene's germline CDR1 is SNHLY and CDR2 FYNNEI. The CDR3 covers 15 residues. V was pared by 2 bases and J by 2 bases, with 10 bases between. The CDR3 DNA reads TGTGCCAGCAGTGAACTGGGGGACCGCAATCAGCCCCAGCATTTT. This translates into CASSELGDRNQPQHF.

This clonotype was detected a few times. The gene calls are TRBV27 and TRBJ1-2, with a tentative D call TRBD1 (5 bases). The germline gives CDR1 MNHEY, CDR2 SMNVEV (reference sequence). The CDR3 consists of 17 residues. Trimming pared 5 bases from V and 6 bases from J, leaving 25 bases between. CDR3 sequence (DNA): TGTGCCAGCAGTCCCGAACCCTTCGGGGCACCGTTACATGGCTACACCTTC. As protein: CASSPEPFGAPLHGYTF.

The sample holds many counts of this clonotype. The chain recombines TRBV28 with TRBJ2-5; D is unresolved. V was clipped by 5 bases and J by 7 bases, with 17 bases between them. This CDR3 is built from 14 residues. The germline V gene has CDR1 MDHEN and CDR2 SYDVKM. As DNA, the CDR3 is TGTGCCAGCAGTCCGACGTCCGGTCAGTGGACCCAGTACTTC. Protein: CASSPTSGQWTQYF.

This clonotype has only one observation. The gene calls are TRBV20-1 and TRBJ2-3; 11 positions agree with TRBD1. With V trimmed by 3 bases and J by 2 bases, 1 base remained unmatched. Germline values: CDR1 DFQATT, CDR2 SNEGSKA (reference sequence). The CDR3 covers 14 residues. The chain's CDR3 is CSARDRGLTDTQYF. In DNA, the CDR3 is TGCAGTGCTAGGGACAGGGGGCTCACAGATACGCAGTATTTT.

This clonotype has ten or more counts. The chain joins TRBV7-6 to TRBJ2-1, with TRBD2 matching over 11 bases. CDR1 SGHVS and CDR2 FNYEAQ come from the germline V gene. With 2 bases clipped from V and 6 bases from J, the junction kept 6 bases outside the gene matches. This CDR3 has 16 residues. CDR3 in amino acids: CASSLFSGRGSNEQFF. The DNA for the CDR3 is TGTGCCAGCAGCTTATTTAGCGGGAGGGGTAGCAATGAGCAGTTCTTC.

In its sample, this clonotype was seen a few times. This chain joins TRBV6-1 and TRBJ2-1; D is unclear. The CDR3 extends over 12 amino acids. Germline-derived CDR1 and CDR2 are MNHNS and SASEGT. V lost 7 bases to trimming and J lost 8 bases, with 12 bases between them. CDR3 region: CASTTVRHEQFF. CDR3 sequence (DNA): TGTGCCAGCACCACTGTTCGTCATGAGCAGTTCTTC.

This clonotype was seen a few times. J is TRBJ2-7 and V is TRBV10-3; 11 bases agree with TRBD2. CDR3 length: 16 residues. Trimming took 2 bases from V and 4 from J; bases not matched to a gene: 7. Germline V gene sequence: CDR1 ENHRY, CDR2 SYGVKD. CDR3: CAISEPQTSGSYEQYF. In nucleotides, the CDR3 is TGTGCCATCAGTGAGCCCCAAACTAGCGGGAGTTACGAGCAGTACTTC.

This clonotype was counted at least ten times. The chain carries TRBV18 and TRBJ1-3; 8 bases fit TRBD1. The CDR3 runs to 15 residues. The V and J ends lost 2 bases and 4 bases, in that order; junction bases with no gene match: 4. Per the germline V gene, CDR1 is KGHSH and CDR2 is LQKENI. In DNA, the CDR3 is TGTGCCAGCTCACCAATGGGACAGGCCGGAAACACCATATATTTT. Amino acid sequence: CASSPMGQAGNTIYF.

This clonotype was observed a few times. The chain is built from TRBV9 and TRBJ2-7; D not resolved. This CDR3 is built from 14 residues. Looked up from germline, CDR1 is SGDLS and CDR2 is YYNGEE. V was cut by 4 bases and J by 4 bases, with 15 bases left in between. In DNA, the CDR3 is TGTGCCAGCAGCCCCGCCGGACCCGCATACGAGCAGTACTTC. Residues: CASSPAGPAYEQYF. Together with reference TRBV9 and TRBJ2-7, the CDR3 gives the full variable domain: DSGVTQTPKHLITATGQRVTLRCSPRSGDLSVYWYQQSLDQGLQFLIQYYNGEERAKGNILERFSAQQFPDLHSELNLSSLELGDSALYFCASSPAGPAYEQYFGPGTRLTVT.

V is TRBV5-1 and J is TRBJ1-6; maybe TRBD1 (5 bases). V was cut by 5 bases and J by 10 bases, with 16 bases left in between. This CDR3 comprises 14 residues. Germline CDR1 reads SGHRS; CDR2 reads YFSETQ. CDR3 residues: CASSLQGNQSPLHF. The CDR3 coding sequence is TGCGCCAGCAGTTTGCAGGGAAATCAGTCACCCCTCCACTTT.

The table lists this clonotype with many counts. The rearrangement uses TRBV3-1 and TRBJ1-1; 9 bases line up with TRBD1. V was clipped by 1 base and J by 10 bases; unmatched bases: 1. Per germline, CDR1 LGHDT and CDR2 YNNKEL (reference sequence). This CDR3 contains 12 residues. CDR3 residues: CASSQADRGAFF. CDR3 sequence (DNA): TGTGCCAGCAGCCAAGCGGACAGGGGAGCTTTCTTT.

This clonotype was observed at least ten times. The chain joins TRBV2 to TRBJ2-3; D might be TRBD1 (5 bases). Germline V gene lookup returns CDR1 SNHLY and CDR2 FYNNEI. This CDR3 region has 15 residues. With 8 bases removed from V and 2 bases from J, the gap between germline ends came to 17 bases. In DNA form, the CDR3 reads TGTGCCAGCGGGGCACGGCGGCATTCCACAGATACGCAGTATTTT. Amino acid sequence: CASGARRHSTDTQYF.

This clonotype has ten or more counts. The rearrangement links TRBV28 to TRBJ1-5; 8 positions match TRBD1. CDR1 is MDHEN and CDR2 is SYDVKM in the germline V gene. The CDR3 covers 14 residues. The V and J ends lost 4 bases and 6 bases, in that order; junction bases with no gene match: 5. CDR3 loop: CASSSGGEGQPQHF. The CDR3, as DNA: TGTGCCAGCAGTTCAGGGGGCGAGGGTCAGCCCCAGCATTTT.

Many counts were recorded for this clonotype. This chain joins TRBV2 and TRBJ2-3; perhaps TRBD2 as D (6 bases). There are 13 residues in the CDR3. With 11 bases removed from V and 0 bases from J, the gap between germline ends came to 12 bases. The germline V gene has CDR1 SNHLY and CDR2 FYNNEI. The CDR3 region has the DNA TGTGCCGGGAAGGGACTGAGCACAGATACGCAGTATTTT. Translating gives CAGKGLSTDTQYF. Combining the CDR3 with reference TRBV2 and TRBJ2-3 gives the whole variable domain EPEVTQTPSHQVTQMGQEVILRCVPISNHLYFYWYRQILGQKVEFLVSFYNNEISEKSEIFDDQFSVERPDGSNFTLKIRSTKLEDSAMYFCAGKGLSTDTQYFGPGTRLTVL.

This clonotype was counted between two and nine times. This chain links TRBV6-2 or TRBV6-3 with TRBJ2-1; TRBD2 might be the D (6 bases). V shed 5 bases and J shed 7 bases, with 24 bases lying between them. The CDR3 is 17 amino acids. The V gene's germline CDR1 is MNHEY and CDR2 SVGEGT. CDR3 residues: CASSPHRGAIGPNEQFF. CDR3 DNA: TGTGCCAGCAGTCCACATCGCGGGGCCATAGGGCCGAATGAGCAGTTCTTC.

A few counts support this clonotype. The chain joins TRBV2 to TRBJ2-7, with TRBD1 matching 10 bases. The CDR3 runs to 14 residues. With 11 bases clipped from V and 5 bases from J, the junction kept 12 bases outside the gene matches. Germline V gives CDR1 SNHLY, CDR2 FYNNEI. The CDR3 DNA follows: TGTGCCCGCGGCTGGGGACAGGGGTCCCACGAGCAGTACTTC. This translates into CARGWGQGSHEQYF.

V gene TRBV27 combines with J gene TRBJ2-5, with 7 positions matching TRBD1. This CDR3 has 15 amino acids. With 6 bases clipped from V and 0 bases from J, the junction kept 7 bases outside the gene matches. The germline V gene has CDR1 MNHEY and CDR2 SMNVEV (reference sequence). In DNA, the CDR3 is TGTGCCAGCAGAGAACAGGGGACGTACCAAGAGACCCAGTACTTC. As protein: CASREQGTYQETQYF.

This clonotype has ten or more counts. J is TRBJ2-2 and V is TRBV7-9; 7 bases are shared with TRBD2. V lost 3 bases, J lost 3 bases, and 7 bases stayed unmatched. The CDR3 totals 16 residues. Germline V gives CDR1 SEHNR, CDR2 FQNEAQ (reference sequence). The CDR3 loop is CASSFPGLGDTGELFF. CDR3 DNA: TGTGCCAGCAGCTTTCCAGGACTAGGAGACACCGGGGAGCTGTTTTTT.

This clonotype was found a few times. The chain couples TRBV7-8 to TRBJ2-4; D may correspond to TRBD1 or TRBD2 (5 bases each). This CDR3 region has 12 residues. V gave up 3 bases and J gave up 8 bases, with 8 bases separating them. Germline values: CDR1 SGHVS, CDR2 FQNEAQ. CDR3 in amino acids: CASSFQGDIQYF. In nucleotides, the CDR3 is TGTGCCAGCAGCTTTCAGGGAGACATTCAGTACTTC. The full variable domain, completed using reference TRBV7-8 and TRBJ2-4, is GAGVSQSPRYKVAKRGQDVALRCDPISGHVSLFWYQQALGQGPEFLTYFQNEAQLDKSGLPSDRFFAERPEGSVSTLKIQRTQQEDSAVYLCASSFQGDIQYFGAGTRLSVL.